One and the same sample provided the 20 T cell receptor beta chains below, sequenced in a study of blood T cell repertoires in COVID-19. Libraries were prepared by immunoSEQ multiplex PCR; TCRdb keeps only in-frame clonotypes and omits some of them. The sample has approximately 310,000 clones; roughly nine tenths are singletons. The sequencing input was PBMCs or T cells enriched from blood (not recorded which). The receptor set was obtained from a man in his sixties who had recovered from COVID-19.

The chain combines TRBV2 with TRBJ1-1; D not certain. V lost 7 bases and J lost 0, with 9 bases in between. CDR1 and CDR2 from the germline V gene are SNHLY and FYNNEI. This CDR3 has 13 residues. The CDR3 nucleotides are TGTGCCAGCAAGAGGGATTTGAACACTGAAGCTTTCTTT. This encodes CASKRDLNTEAFF. The variable domain in full, completed from reference TRBV2 and TRBJ1-1, reads EPEVTQTPSHQVTQMGQEVILRCVPISNHLYFYWYRQILGQKVEFLVSFYNNEISEKSEIFDDQFSVERPDGSNFTLKIRSTKLEDSAMYFCASKRDLNTEAFFGQGTRLTVV.

The V and J genes are TRBV2 and TRBJ2-7; 9 nucleotides match TRBD1. Germline V gives CDR1 SNHLY, CDR2 FYNNEI. This CDR3 is built from 15 residues. Trimming took 9 bases from V and 0 from J; bases not matched to a gene: 9. CDR3 sequence: CASAMWTGDSYEQYF. The CDR3 nucleotides are TGTGCCAGTGCCATGTGGACAGGGGACTCCTACGAGCAGTACTTC. Supplemented by reference TRBV2 and TRBJ2-7, the full variable domain reads EPEVTQTPSHQVTQMGQEVILRCVPISNHLYFYWYRQILGQKVEFLVSFYNNEISEKSEIFDDQFSVERPDGSNFTLKIRSTKLEDSAMYFCASAMWTGDSYEQYFGPGTRLTVT.

V gene TRBV5-5 combines with J gene TRBJ2-5; no definite D call. Germline-derived CDR1 and CDR2 are SGHKS and YYEKEE (reference sequence). The V end was cut by 0 bases, the J end by 5 bases, with 5 bases between. The CDR3 is made up of 12 amino acids. CDR3 in amino acids: CASSLVRETQYF. DNA for the CDR3: TGTGCCAGCAGCTTGGTCAGGGAGACCCAGTACTTC.

The chain recombines TRBV19 with TRBJ2-5; D uncertain. The CDR3 covers 14 residues. Germline CDR1 reads LNHDA; CDR2 reads SQIVND (reference sequence). V lost 3 bases and J lost 1, with 9 bases in between. CDR3 nucleotides: TGTGCCAGTAGTATTTCAGAAACCCAAGAGACCCAGTACTTC. It encodes CASSISETQETQYF.

This clone was detected a few times. The rearrangement links TRBV19 to TRBJ1-3, with D tentatively TRBD1 (6 bases). V was shortened by 6 bases and J by 2 bases, with 14 bases between the two germline ends. Per germline, CDR1 LNHDA and CDR2 SQIVND (reference sequence). CDR3 size: 15 residues. The CDR3 region has the DNA TGTGCCAGTAGCACGTCCTCAGGGGCTGGAAACACCATATATTTT. This codes for CASSTSSGAGNTIYF.

This chain links TRBV2 with TRBJ2-2, with a tentative D call TRBD2 (5 bases). The CDR3 loop spans 14 amino acids. V was cut by 7 bases and J by 4 bases, with 13 bases left in between. Germline V gives CDR1 SNHLY, CDR2 FYNNEI. The DNA of the CDR3 is TGTGCCAGCAAGAGGGAGTCTACCACCGGGGAGCTGTTTTTT. It translates to CASKRESTTGELFF.

This clone was seen a single time. V gene TRBV27 combines with J gene TRBJ2-1, with 10 bases identical to TRBD1. Germline V CDR1 and CDR2: MNHEY, SMNVEV (reference sequence). The CDR3 extends over 15 amino acids. V was clipped by 4 bases and J by 7 bases; unmatched bases: 7. The CDR3 loop is CASSSRQGAGNEQFF. DNA of the CDR3: TGTGCCAGCAGTTCCCGACAGGGGGCGGGGAATGAGCAGTTCTTC.

The J gene is TRBJ2-5, the V gene TRBV7-6; 13 nucleotides agree with TRBD2. Trimming removed 4 bases from V and 5 bases from J; junction bases left unmatched: 7. Germline-derived CDR1 and CDR2 are SGHVS and FNYEAQ. The CDR3 length is 16 residues. In DNA form, the CDR3 reads TGTGCCAGCAGCTCCAGACTAGCGGGAGGAGTCGAGACCCAGTACTTC. Translation: CASSSRLAGGVETQYF. The full variable domain, rest sourced from reference TRBV7-6 and TRBJ2-5, is GAGVSQSPRYKVTKRGQDVALRCDPISGHVSLYWYRQALGQGPEFLTYFNYEAQQDKSGLPNDRFSAERPEGSISTLTIQRTEQRDSAMYRCASSSRLAGGVETQYFGPGTRLLVL.

This chain connects TRBV18 to TRBJ1-4; tentatively, D is TRBD1 (6 bases). With 2 bases removed from V and 4 bases from J, the gap between germline ends came to 14 bases. The CDR3 has 16 residues. CDR1 is KGHSH and CDR2 is LQKENI in the germline V gene. CDR3 DNA sequence: TGTGCCAGCTCACCATCCCCACAGGGTGGTAATGAAAAACTGTTTTTT. This encodes CASSPSPQGGNEKLFF.

This clone occurred once. V gene TRBV5-1 combines with J gene TRBJ2-5; D is uncertain. There are 14 residues in the CDR3. Per the germline V gene, CDR1 is SGHRS and CDR2 is YFSETQ. The V end lost 7 bases, the J end lost 2 bases, and 15 bases lay between the germline ends. CDR3 nucleotide sequence: TGCGCCAGCCATGTGGGCTCCCCGCAAGAGACCCAGTACTTC. Translated: CASHVGSPQETQYF.

The gene calls are TRBV5-1 and TRBJ1-6; tentative D call: TRBD1 (5 bases). There are 17 residues in the CDR3. CDR1 SGHRS and CDR2 YFSETQ come from the germline V gene. Trimming removed 4 bases at V and 7 bases at J, with 21 bases between. The CDR3 nucleotides are TGCGCCAGCAGCGGAATCGATACGGGGGGATGGAATTCACCCCTCCACTTT. Its protein product is CASSGIDTGGWNSPLHF.

This chain joins TRBV28 and TRBJ2-2; D is perhaps TRBD2 (7 bases). The CDR3 loop spans 14 amino acids. V was trimmed by 7 bases and J by 4 bases, leaving 13 bases between them. The germline V gene encodes CDR1 MDHEN and CDR2 SYDVKM. The CDR3 region is CASIGGAGTGELFF. The CDR3 DNA sequence: TGTGCCAGCATAGGGGGGGCCGGCACCGGGGAGCTGTTTTTT.

The genes are TRBV7-3 and TRBJ1-1; TRBD1 is a possible D gene (5 bases). The CDR3 consists of 13 residues. The germline V gene encodes CDR1 SGHTA and CDR2 FQGTGA. V was pared by 4 bases and J by 5 bases, with 11 bases between. The CDR3 loop reads CASSSHGGTEAFF. DNA of the CDR3: TGTGCCAGCAGCTCCCACGGGGGAACTGAAGCTTTCTTT. The whole variable domain, filled in from reference TRBV7-3 and TRBJ1-1, reads GAGVSQTPSNKVTEKGKYVELRCDPISGHTALYWYRQSLGQGPEFLIYFQGTGAADDSGLPNDRFFAVRPEGSVSTLKIQRTERGDSAVYLCASSSHGGTEAFFGQGTRLTVV.

The genes are TRBV7-9 and TRBJ2-7, with 8 positions matching TRBD1. This CDR3 comprises 14 residues. The V and J ends lost 5 bases and 0 bases, in that order; junction bases with no gene match: 3. Germline loops: CDR1 SEHNR, CDR2 FQNEAQ (reference sequence). The CDR3 DNA reads TGTGCCAGCAGCCTGGACAGGGCCTCCTACGAGCAGTACTTC. It is translated as CASSLDRASYEQYF.

For the CDR3, the DNA is TGTGCCATCAAAATCCAGCGGGAGGGAGCTGAGCAGTTCTTC. The encoded protein is CAIKIQREGAEQFF. The chain links TRBV10-3 to TRBJ2-1; 10 positions match TRBD2. V was pared by 7 bases and J by 9 bases, with 9 bases of the junction left unmatched. The CDR3 totals 14 residues. Looked up from germline, CDR1 is ENHRY and CDR2 is SYGVKD.

The rearrangement uses TRBV3-1 (or the pseudogene TRBV3-2) and TRBJ2-5, with D maybe TRBD2 (6 bases). The germline V gene encodes CDR1 LGHDT and CDR2 YNNKEL (reference sequence). This CDR3 is 16 amino acids long. V was cut by 4 bases and J by 2 bases, with 17 bases left in between. The CDR3 DNA reads as TGTGCCAGCAGCCCAGGAGGGGCGCCTAATCAAGAGACCCAGTACTTC. Amino acids: CASSPGGAPNQETQYF.

This clone was observed a few times. J is TRBJ1-6 and V is TRBV12-3 or TRBV12-4; a weak D match, TRBD1 (6 bases). V was shortened by 6 bases and J by 8 bases, with 11 bases between the two germline ends. This CDR3 is built from 13 residues. The CDR3 nucleotides read TGTGCCAGCAGCACTACAGGGTATTCACCCCTCCACTTT. As protein: CASSTTGYSPLHF.

V and J are TRBV7-2 and TRBJ2-3, with D perhaps matching TRBD2 (7 bases). From germline, CDR1 is SGHTA and CDR2 FQGNSA. The CDR3 loop spans 19 amino acids. The V end was cut by 5 bases, the J end by 2 bases, with 26 bases between. CDR3 loop: CASSTEGGTAGFPTDTQYF. The CDR3, as DNA: TGTGCCAGCAGCACAGAGGGGGGCACAGCGGGATTTCCCACAGATACGCAGTATTTT.

J is TRBJ1-2 and V is TRBV29-1; TRBD1 agrees at 9 bases. V was clipped by 4 bases and J by 3 bases; unmatched bases: 3. The CDR3 has 13 amino acids. Germline assignment: CDR1 SQVTM and CDR2 ANQGSEA. The CDR3 DNA is TGCAGCGTTGCGACAGGGGGAGACTATGGCTACACCTTC. As protein: CSVATGGDYGYTF.

CDR3 sequence: CATQGRTSDYNEQFF. CDR3 sequence (DNA): TGTGCCACCCAAGGTCGGACTAGCGACTACAATGAGCAGTTCTTC. V gene TRBV28 combines with J gene TRBJ2-1; 9 nucleotides line up with TRBD2. V lost 10 bases and J lost 3; bases outside the gene matches: 10. CDR1 and CDR2 (germline): MDHEN, SYDVKM. The CDR3 consists of 15 residues.